The T cell receptor beta chain under discussion was sequenced for a study of cytomegalovirus exposure and HLA in healthy donors. Study findings and constraints: DRB1 had the most TCR associations and HLA-C the fewest, a later analysis found, with rates varying by HLA locus. Previously analyzed data showed that most TCR beta V segments were productive at a frequency of about 87% or about 30%. Highly shared variants forming one cluster were likely a sequencing artifact.

Germline CDR1 is SGHTS and CDR2 is YDEGEE. The trim removed 2 bases at V and 3 bases at J, leaving 3 bases unmatched. The CDR3 has 16 amino acids. This clone was observed a single time. Its antigen remains unidentified. Although they were nominally healthy when sampled, donors likely had unrecorded immune exposures. Primers included in the PCR were 60 Vbeta and 13 Jbeta primers. Only in-frame clones appear in the TCRdb table, and some are missing; sequencing was by immunoSEQ multiplex PCR. The sample includes roughly 150,000 clones, 70% to 80% of them seen just once. Sequenced sample: PBMCs. The V and J genes are TRBV5-8 and TRBJ2-5, with 14 bases identical to TRBD2. This sequence was found in a woman aged 40 to 50 in good health and CMV-seronegative. The chain's CDR3 is CASSFRTSGGKETQYF. As DNA, the CDR3 is TGTGCCAGCAGCTTCCGGACTAGCGGGGGGAAAGAGACCCAGTACTTC.